This T cell receptor (beta chain) came from a study of blood T cell repertoires in COVID-19. Study-level background: The United States, Italy and Spain were the sources of the acute and convalescent COVID-19 samples. Sources were T cells, B-cell-depleted T cells, or PBMCs; the material itself was cDNA or gDNA.

The junction had 15 bases not matched to a gene; V was cut back by 4 bases and J by 3 bases. CDR3 length: 18 residues. CDR1 and CDR2 from the germline V gene are LNHDA and SQIVND (reference sequence). Enrolled during active infection, Seattle patients were then followed longitudinally. Original processing methods: Reference gene primer amplification gave nucleated cell count estimates. Produced via immunoSEQ multiplex PCR; TCRdb's table is partial and in-frame only. V, J and clone size derive from that table, while D and trimming were established from the DNA sequence. The data hold around 330,000 clones, with about 91% observed a single time.

The receptor comes from a woman aged 30 to 39 with COVID-19, enrolled during active disease. The chain is built from TRBV19 and TRBJ1-1, with 9 bases matching TRBD1. The sample consisted of peripheral blood. CDR3 DNA: TGTGCCAGTAGTACCCCGGACAGGGGCCCAACGGGGGACACTGAAGCTTTCTTT. It codes for CASSTPDRGPTGDTEAFF.